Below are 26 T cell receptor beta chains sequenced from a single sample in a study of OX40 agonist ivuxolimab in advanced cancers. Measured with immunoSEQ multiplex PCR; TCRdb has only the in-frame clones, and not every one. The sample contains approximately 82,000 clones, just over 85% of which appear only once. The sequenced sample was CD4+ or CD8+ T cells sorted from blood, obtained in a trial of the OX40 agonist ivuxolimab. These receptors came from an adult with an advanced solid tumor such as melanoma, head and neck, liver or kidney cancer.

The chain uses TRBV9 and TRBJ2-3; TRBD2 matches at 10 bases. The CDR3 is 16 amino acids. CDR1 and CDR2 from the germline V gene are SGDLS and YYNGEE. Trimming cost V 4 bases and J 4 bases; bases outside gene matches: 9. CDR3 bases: TGTGCCAGCAGCACCCACAGCGGGGGGGGGTCAGATACGCAGTATTTT. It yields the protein CASSTHSGGGSDTQYF.

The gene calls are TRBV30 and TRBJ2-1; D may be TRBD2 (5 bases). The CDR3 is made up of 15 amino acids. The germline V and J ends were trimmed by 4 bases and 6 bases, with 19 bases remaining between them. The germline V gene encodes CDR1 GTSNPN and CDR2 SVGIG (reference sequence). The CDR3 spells CAWTIGRTGVNEQFF. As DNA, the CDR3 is TGTGCCTGGACCATTGGCCGGACTGGGGTCAATGAGCAGTTCTTC.

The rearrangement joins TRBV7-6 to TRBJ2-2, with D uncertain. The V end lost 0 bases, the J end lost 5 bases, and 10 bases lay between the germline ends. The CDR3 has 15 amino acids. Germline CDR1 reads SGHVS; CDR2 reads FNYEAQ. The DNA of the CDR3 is TGTGCCAGCAGCTTAGCGGTGGTCGGGACCGGGGAGCTGTTTTTT. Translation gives CASSLAVVGTGELFF.

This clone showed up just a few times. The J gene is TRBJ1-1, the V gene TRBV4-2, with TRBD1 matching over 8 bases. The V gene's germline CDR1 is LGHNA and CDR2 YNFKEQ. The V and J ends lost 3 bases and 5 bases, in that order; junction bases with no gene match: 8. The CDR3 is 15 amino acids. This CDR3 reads CASSHPGQGQTEAFF. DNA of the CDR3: TGTGCCAGCAGCCACCCAGGACAGGGACAGACTGAAGCTTTCTTT.

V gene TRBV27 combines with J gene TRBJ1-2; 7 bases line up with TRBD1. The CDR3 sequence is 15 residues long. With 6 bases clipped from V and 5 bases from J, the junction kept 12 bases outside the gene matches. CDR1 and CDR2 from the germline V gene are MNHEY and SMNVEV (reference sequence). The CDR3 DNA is TGTGCCAGCAGCTTTAACCATGGGACAGATTATGGCTACACCTTC. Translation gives CASSFNHGTDYGYTF.

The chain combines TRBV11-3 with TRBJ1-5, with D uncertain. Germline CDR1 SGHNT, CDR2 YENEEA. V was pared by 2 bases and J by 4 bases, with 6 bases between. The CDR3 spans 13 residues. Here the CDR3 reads CASSLSGNQPQHF. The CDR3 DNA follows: TGTGCCAGCAGCTTATCGGGTAATCAGCCCCAGCATTTT.

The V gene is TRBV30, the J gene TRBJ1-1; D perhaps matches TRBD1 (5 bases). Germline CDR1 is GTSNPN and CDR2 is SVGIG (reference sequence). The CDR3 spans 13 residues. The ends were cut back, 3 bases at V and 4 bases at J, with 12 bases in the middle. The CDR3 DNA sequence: TGTGCCTGGAGCTCAGGGAGCATCACTGAAGCTTTCTTT. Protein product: CAWSSGSITEAFF.

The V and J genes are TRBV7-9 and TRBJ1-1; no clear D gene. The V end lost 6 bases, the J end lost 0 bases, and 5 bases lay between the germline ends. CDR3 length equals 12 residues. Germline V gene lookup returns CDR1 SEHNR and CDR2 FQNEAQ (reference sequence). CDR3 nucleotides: TGTGCCAGCAGGGTAATGAACACTGAAGCTTTCTTT. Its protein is CASRVMNTEAFF. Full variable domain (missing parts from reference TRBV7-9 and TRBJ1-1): DTGVSQNPRHKITKRGQNVTFRCDPISEHNRLYWYRQTLGQGPEFLTYFQNEAQLEKSRLLSDRFSAERPKGSFSTLEIQRTEQGDSAMYLCASRVMNTEAFFGQGTRLTVV.

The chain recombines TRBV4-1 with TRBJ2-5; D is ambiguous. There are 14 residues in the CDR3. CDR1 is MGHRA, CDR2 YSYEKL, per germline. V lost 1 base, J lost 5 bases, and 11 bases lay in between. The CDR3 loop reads CASSQVPGVETQYF. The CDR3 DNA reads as TGCGCCAGCAGCCAAGTTCCAGGTGTGGAGACCCAGTACTTC.

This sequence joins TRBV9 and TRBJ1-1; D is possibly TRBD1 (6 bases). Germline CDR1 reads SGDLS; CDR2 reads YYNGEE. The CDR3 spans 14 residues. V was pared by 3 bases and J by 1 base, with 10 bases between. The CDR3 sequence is CASSADRWNTEAFF. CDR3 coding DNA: TGTGCCAGCAGCGCGGACAGATGGAACACTGAAGCTTTCTTT.

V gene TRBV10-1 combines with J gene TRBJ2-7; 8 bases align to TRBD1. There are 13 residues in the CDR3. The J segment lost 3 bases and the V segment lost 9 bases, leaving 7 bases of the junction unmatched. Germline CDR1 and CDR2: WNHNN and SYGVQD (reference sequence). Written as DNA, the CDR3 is TGCGCCAGGATAAGGACAGGGTGCTACGAGCAGTACTTC. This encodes CARIRTGCYEQYF.

The CDR3 nucleotides are TGTGCCAGCAGCTTGGGACAGGGGGCAGGAAGCACAGATACGCAGTATTTT. The encoded protein is CASSLGQGAGSTDTQYF. J is TRBJ2-3 and V is TRBV5-8; 10 bases align to TRBD1. CDR1 and CDR2 from the germline V gene are SGHTS and YDEGEE. Trimming cost V 0 bases and J 0 bases; bases outside gene matches: 4. The CDR3 length is 17 residues.

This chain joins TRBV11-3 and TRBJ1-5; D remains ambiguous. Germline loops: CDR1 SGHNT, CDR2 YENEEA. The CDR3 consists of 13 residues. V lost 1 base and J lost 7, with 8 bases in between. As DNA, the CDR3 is TGTGCCAGCAGCTTAGGCGGGGAGCAGCCCCAGCATTTT. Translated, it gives CASSLGGEQPQHF.

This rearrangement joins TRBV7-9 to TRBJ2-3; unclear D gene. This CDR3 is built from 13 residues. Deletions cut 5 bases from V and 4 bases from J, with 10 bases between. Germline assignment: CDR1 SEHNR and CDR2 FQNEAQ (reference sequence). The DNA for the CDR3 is TGTGCCAGCAGCAAAACAGACGCAGATACGCAGTATTTT. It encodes CASSKTDADTQYF.

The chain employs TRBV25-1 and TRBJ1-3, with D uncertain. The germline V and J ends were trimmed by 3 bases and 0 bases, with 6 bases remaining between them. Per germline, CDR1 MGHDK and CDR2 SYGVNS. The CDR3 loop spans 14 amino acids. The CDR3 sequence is CASSEGSSGNTIYF. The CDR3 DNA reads TGTGCCAGCAGTGAGGGGAGCTCTGGAAACACCATATATTTT.

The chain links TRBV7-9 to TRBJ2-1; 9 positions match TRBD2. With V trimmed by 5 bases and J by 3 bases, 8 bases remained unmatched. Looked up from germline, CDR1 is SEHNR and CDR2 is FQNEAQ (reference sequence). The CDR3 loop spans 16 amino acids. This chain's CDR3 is CASSARAGGGYNEQFF. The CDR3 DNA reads TGTGCCAGCAGCGCTCGGGCGGGAGGGGGCTACAATGAGCAGTTCTTC.

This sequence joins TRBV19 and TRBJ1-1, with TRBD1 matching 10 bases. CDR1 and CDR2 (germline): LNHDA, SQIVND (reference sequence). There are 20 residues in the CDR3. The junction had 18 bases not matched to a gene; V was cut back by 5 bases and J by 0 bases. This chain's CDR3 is CASSQLRPTGTGDLNTEAFF. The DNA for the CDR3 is TGTGCCAGTAGTCAATTGCGGCCAACCGGGACAGGGGACCTGAACACTGAAGCTTTCTTT.

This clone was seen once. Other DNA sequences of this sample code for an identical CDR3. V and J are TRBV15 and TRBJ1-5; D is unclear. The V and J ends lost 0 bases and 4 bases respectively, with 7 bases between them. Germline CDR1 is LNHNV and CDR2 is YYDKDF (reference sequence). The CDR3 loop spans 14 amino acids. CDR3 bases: TGTGCCACCAGCAGAGATCGCGGAAATCAGCCCCAGCATTTT. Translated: CATSRDRGNQPQHF. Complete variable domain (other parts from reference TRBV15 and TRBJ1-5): DAMVIQNPRYQVTQFGKPVTLSCSQTLNHNVMYWYQQKSSQAPKLLFHYYDKDFNNEADTPDNFQSRRPNTSFCFLDIRSPGLGDTAMYLCATSRDRGNQPQHFGDGTRLSIL.

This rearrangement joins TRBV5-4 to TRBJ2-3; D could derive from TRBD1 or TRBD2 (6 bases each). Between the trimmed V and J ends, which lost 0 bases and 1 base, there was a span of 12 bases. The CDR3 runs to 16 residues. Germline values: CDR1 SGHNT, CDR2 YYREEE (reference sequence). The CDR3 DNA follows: TGTGCCAGCAGCTTGGCCGGACGGGGGCGCACAGATACGCAGTATTTT. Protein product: CASSLAGRGRTDTQYF. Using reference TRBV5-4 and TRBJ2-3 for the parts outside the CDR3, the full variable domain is ETGVTQSPTHLIKTRGQQVTLRCSSQSGHNTVSWYQQALGQGPQFIFQYYREEENGRGNFPPRFSGLQFPNYSSELNVNALELDDSALYLCASSLAGRGRTDTQYFGPGTRLTVL.

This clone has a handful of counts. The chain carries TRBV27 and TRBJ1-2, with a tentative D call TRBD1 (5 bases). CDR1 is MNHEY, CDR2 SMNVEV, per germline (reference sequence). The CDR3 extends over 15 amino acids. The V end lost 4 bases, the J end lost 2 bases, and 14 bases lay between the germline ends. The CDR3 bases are TGTGCCAGCAGTTCAAATCTGCAGGGCAACTATGGCTACACCTTC. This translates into CASSSNLQGNYGYTF.

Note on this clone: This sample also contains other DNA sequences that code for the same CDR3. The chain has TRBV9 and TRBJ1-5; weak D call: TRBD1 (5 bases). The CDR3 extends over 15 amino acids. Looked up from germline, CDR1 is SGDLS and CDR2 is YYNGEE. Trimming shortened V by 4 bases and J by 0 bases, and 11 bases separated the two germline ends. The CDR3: CASSTGPYSNQPQHF. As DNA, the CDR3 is TGTGCCAGCAGCACGGGGCCATATAGCAATCAGCCCCAGCATTTT.

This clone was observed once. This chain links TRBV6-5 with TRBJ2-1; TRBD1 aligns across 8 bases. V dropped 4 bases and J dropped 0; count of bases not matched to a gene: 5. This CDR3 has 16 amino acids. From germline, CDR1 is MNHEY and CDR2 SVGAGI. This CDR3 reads CASSFRDRSSYNEQFF. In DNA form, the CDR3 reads TGTGCCAGCAGTTTCCGGGACAGGAGCTCCTACAATGAGCAGTTCTTC.

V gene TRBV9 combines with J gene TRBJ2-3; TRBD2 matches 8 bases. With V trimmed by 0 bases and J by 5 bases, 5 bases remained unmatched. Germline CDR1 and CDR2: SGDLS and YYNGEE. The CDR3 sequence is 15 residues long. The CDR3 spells CASSVAGGLKDTQYF. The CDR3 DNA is TGTGCCAGCAGCGTAGCGGGGGGGCTAAAAGATACGCAGTATTTT.

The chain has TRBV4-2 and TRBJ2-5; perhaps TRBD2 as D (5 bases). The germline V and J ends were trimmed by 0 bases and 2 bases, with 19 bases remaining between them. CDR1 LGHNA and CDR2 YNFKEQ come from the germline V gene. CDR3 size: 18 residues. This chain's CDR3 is CASSQERITGTGQETQYF. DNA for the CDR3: TGTGCCAGCAGCCAAGAGAGGATAACGGGAACGGGGCAAGAGACCCAGTACTTC.

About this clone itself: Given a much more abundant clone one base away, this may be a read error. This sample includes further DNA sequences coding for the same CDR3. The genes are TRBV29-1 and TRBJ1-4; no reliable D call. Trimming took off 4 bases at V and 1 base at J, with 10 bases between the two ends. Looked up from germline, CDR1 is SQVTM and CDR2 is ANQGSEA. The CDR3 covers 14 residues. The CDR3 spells CSVGQDGTNEKLFF. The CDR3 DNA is TGCAGCGTTGGCCAGGACGGAACTAATGAAAAACTGTTTTTT.

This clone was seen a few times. In nucleotides, the CDR3 is TGTGCCAGCAGCCCCCACCGGGCAGGGGGCGGAAAGTCCTACGAGCAGTACTTC. Translating it yields CASSPHRAGGGKSYEQYF. V and J are TRBV7-8 and TRBJ2-7, with TRBD1 identical over 8 bases. This CDR3 is 18 amino acids long. CDR1 and CDR2 from the germline V gene are SGHVS and FQNEAQ. Trimming at V came to 5 bases and at J to 1 base, leaving 16 bases not matched to a gene.